The 21 T cell receptor beta chains below all came from one sample that was sequenced in a study of T-cell reconstitution after alpha-beta-depleted transplantation in children. Unique molecular identifiers were incorporated during preparation of the TCRbeta library. TCRdb re-called the PCR reads with MiXCR, one entry per CDR3 protein. Of around 270,000 distinct CDR3 sequences in the sample, around a tenth were seen once. Material: PBMCs, obtained before TCRalphabeta/CD19-depleted stem cell transplant. These receptors all stem from a boy less than two years old with acute myeloid leukemia, due to receive a stem cell transplant.

This clonotype was picked up many times. This chain connects TRBV2 to TRBJ2-7; D remains unclear. The V gene's germline CDR1 is SNHLY and CDR2 FYNNEI. V dropped 8 bases and J dropped 4 bases, with 12 bases sitting between them. The CDR3 spans 12 residues. The CDR3 sequence is CASLGQRYEQYF. CDR3 DNA: TGTGCCAGCCTTGGGCAGAGATACGAGCAGTACTTC.

In its sample, this clonotype was seen many times. This sequence joins TRBV24-1 and TRBJ2-5, with D perhaps TRBD1 (5 bases). V dropped 6 bases and J dropped 2 bases, with 12 bases sitting between them. Germline V gene lookup returns CDR1 KGHDR and CDR2 SFDVKD. There are 14 residues in the CDR3. In DNA form, the CDR3 reads TGTGCCACCAGTCCCAGGGAAGGGCAAGAGACCCAGTACTTC. Residues: CATSPREGQETQYF.

The chain carries TRBV6-6 and TRBJ2-7; 7 bases line up with TRBD1. Germline V gene sequence: CDR1 MNHNY, CDR2 SVGAGI (reference sequence). V was clipped by 6 bases and J by 6 bases; unmatched bases: 8. The CDR3 runs to 13 residues. CDR3 sequence reads: CASSGKDRSEQYF. The CDR3 DNA reads TGTGCCAGCAGCGGAAAGGACAGGTCCGAGCAGTACTTC.

The sample holds a few counts of this clonotype. This chain joins TRBV20-1 and TRBJ2-5, with 9 bases that match TRBD2. The J segment lost 2 bases and the V segment lost 0 bases, leaving 4 bases of the junction unmatched. Germline V gene data show CDR1 as DFQATT and CDR2 as SNEGSKA (reference sequence). The CDR3 is 15 amino acids. The CDR3 sequence: CSARDAGGPQETQYF. The CDR3 DNA reads TGCAGTGCTAGAGACGCGGGGGGGCCGCAAGAGACCCAGTACTTC.

This clonotype has only a few counts. The chain links TRBV5-6 to TRBJ2-3, with 7 bases aligning to TRBD1. Germline CDR1 and CDR2: SGHDT and YYEEEE. The CDR3 totals 15 residues. V was clipped by 2 bases and J by 2 bases; unmatched bases: 5. CDR3 DNA sequence: TGTGCCAGCAGCTTAGACAGGGCCATCACAGATACGCAGTATTTT. Encoded protein: CASSLDRAITDTQYF.

About this clonotype: One end of the junction fails to match germline, which may point to a read error. This chain uses TRBV7-3 with TRBJ2-5; 9 nucleotides align to TRBD2. The CDR3 loop spans 17 amino acids. Germline V gene lookup returns CDR1 SGHTA and CDR2 FQGTGA. The CDR3 DNA is TGTGTCAGCAGCCCTAACAAAGGGCTAGCGGGGCAAGAGACCCAGTACTTC. Translated, it gives CVSSPNKGLAGQETQYF.

This clonotype was seen repeatedly, ten times or more. This rearrangement joins TRBV28 to TRBJ2-3; D is possibly TRBD2 (5 bases). The length of the CDR3 is 15 residues. Germline CDR1 and CDR2: MDHEN and SYDVKM. The V and J ends lost 5 bases and 2 bases respectively, with 14 bases between them. The CDR3 spells CASSGSLRATDTQYF. The CDR3 region has the DNA TGTGCCAGCAGTGGGTCGTTGAGGGCCACAGATACGCAGTATTTT.

This chain links TRBV7-3 with TRBJ2-1, with 7 bases identical to TRBD2. With 5 bases clipped from V and 7 bases from J, the junction kept 11 bases outside the gene matches. Germline assignment: CDR1 SGHTA and CDR2 FQGTGA. CDR3 length equals 15 residues. CDR3 protein: CASSGSGASGNEQFF. CDR3 nucleotide sequence: TGTGCCAGCAGCGGCAGCGGGGCGTCGGGAAATGAGCAGTTCTTC.

This clonotype came up many times. The rearrangement joins TRBV12-3 or TRBV12-4 to TRBJ1-2; D remains unclear. V lost 9 bases and J 8 bases, leaving 10 bases between the germline ends. The CDR3 runs 10 residues. The CDR3 loop reads CARPGLGYTF. The DNA of the CDR3 is TGTGCCAGGCCCGGGCTCGGCTACACCTTC.

This clonotype was counted many times. The gene calls are TRBV5-1 and TRBJ2-1; TRBD1 or TRBD2 may be the D gene (5 bases each). Germline V lookup: CDR1 SGHRS, CDR2 YFSETQ. CDR3 length equals 16 residues. Deletions cut 1 base from V and 2 bases from J, with 13 bases between. CDR3 region: CASSLSRGETYNEQFF. For the CDR3, the DNA is TGCGCCAGCAGCTTGTCACGGGGCGAAACCTACAATGAGCAGTTCTTC.

The table lists this clonotype with many counts. The junction differs from germline at one of its ends, possibly a read error. The chain couples TRBV7-2 to TRBJ2-4, with D perhaps matching TRBD2 (5 bases). CDR3 size: 15 residues. Per the germline V gene, CDR1 is SGHTA and CDR2 is FQGNSA. The CDR3 here is CASSLSFLAENIQYF. The CDR3 DNA sequence: TGTGCCAGCAGCTTATCTTTTCTAGCCGAAAACATTCAGTACTTC.

Turning to this clonotype: Being one base from a much bigger clone, this may be a read error. The V gene is TRBV16, the J gene TRBJ2-7, with TRBD1 matching over 9 bases. The length of the CDR3 is 16 residues. Germline V CDR1 and CDR2: KGHSY, FQNENV. J lost 3 bases, V lost 4 bases, and 10 bases had no gene match. CDR3 sequence: CASSLSIGQGFYEQYF. For the CDR3, the DNA is TGTGCCAGCAGCCTCTCGATAGGACAGGGGTTCTACGAGCAGTACTTC.

The J gene is TRBJ2-5, the V gene TRBV7-6, with D uncertain. Trimming took 5 bases from V and 2 from J, leaving 6 bases between them. The CDR3 sequence is 12 residues long. Germline values: CDR1 SGHVS, CDR2 FNYEAQ. In DNA form, the CDR3 reads TGTGCCAGCAGCCGCTTGCAAGAGACCCAGTACTTC. Protein product: CASSRLQETQYF.

This clonotype was seen only a few times. The chain carries TRBV7-2 and TRBJ2-3; either TRBD1 or TRBD2 may fit D (5 bases each). Germline V CDR1 and CDR2: SGHTA, FQGNSA. V lost 3 bases and J lost 2, with 15 bases in between. The CDR3 is made up of 16 amino acids. CDR3 nucleotide sequence: TGTGCCAGCAGCTTGGGGGACCGGATCCACACAGATACGCAGTATTTT. Protein sequence: CASSLGDRIHTDTQYF.

This clonotype was counted only a few times. The rearrangement links TRBV13 to TRBJ2-6; TRBD1 matches at 7 bases. The CDR3 is made up of 18 amino acids. Germline loops: CDR1 PRHDT, CDR2 FYEKMQ (reference sequence). Unmatched junction bases numbered 14, after V lost 5 bases and J lost 4 bases. As DNA, the CDR3 is TGTGCCAGCAGCGAGGGGGCCACGGAGATGGGAGGGGCCAACGTCCTGACTTTC. Protein: CASSEGATEMGGANVLTF.

At least ten counts were recorded for this clonotype. The CDR3 reads CASRGLASNTGELFF. CDR3 bases: TGTGCCAGCCGGGGACTAGCGTCGAACACCGGGGAGCTGTTTTTT. V is TRBV30 and J is TRBJ2-2; 10 nucleotides line up with TRBD2. Unmatched junction bases numbered 6, after V lost 8 bases and J lost 0 bases. This CDR3 comprises 15 residues. Germline V CDR1 and CDR2: GTSNPN, SVGIG (reference sequence).

This chain connects TRBV7-2 to TRBJ2-7; D not certain. In germline, CDR1 is SGHTA, CDR2 FQGNSA. The CDR3 is 17 residues long. The V end was cut by 0 bases, the J end by 5 bases, with 20 bases between. For the CDR3, the DNA is TGTGCCAGCAGCTTAGCGCTAATGGGTGGGATCCGTCACGAGCAGTACTTC. Translating it yields CASSLALMGGIRHEQYF.

This clonotype was recorded at least ten times. V gene TRBV4-2 combines with J gene TRBJ1-1; 8 nucleotides match TRBD1. CDR1 is LGHNA, CDR2 YNFKEQ, per germline. The CDR3 spans 15 residues. V was pared by 3 bases and J by 5 bases, with 8 bases of the junction left unmatched. The CDR3 region has the DNA TGTGCCAGCAGCCAGGCGGACAGGGAAGGAACTGAAGCTTTCTTT. It codes for CASSQADREGTEAFF.

This clonotype was observed many times. This chain connects TRBV5-1 to TRBJ1-1; no clear D gene. The CDR3 runs 13 residues. V gave up 4 bases and J gave up 4 bases, with 11 bases separating them. Germline CDR1 and CDR2: SGHRS and YFSETQ. DNA for the CDR3: TGCGCCAGCAGCCCCCCGCGGGTCACTGAAGCTTTCTTT. Translation: CASSPPRVTEAFF.

V usage is TRBV5-1 and J usage is TRBJ2-3; 7 nucleotides agree with TRBD1. The V segment lost 4 bases and the J segment 4 bases; nucleotides outside the gene matches: 12. Germline V gene data show CDR1 as SGHRS and CDR2 as YFSETQ. CDR3 length: 16 amino acids. For the CDR3, the DNA is TGCGCCAGCAGCCTAGAAGTTGGACAGGCTGCAGATACGCAGTATTTT. It yields the protein CASSLEVGQAADTQYF. Variable domain in full (rest from reference TRBV5-1 and TRBJ2-3): KAGVTQTPRYLIKTRGQQVTLSCSPISGHRSVSWYQQTPGQGLQFLFEYFSETQRNKGNFPGRFSGRQFSNSRSEMNVSTLELGDSALYLCASSLEVGQAADTQYFGPGTRLTVL.

This clonotype was observed at least ten times. This chain connects TRBV28 to TRBJ2-3; D tentatively reads TRBD1 or TRBD2 (6 bases each). The CDR3 has 14 amino acids. V lost 2 bases, J lost 2 bases, and 8 bases lay in between. The germline CDR1 and CDR2 sequences are MDHEN and SYDVKM. CDR3 amino acids: CASSLGGHTDTQYF. CDR3 DNA sequence: TGTGCCAGCAGTTTAGGGGGGCACACAGATACGCAGTATTTT.